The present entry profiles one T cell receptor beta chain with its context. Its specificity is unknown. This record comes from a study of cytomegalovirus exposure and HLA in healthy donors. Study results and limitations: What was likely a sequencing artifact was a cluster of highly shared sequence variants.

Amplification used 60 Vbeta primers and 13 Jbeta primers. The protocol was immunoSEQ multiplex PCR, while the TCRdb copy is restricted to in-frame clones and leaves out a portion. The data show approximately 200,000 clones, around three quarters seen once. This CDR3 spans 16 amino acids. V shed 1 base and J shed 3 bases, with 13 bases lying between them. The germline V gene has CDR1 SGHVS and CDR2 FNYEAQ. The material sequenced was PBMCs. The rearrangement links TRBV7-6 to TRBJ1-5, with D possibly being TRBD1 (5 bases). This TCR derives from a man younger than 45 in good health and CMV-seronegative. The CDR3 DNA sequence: TGTGCCAGCAGCTTAGGGGCCGACAGCCTCAATCAGCCCCAGCATTTT. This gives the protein CASSLGADSLNQPQHF.